The T cell receptor (beta chain) described here comes from a study of T cell changes during pregnancy in multiple sclerosis. Some clones are missing from TCRdb's copy, which holds only in-frame ones; the method was immunoSEQ multiplex PCR. The sample includes about 60,000 clones, around 90% seen only once; the top ten take roughly 0.7%. Deletions cut 6 bases from V and 0 bases from J, with 5 bases between. In germline, CDR1 is SGHTA, CDR2 FQGTGA. This CDR3 is 13 amino acids long. The sample was CD4+ T cells from peripheral blood mononuclear cells, taken in the first trimester of pregnancy. The chain recombines TRBV7-3 with TRBJ2-2, with D unresolved. The sequence derives from a female donor with multiple sclerosis, enrolled in a pregnancy study. CDR3 sequence: CASRSANTGELFF. CDR3 nucleotides: TGTGCCAGCAGGTCAGCGAACACCGGGGAGCTGTTTTTT.